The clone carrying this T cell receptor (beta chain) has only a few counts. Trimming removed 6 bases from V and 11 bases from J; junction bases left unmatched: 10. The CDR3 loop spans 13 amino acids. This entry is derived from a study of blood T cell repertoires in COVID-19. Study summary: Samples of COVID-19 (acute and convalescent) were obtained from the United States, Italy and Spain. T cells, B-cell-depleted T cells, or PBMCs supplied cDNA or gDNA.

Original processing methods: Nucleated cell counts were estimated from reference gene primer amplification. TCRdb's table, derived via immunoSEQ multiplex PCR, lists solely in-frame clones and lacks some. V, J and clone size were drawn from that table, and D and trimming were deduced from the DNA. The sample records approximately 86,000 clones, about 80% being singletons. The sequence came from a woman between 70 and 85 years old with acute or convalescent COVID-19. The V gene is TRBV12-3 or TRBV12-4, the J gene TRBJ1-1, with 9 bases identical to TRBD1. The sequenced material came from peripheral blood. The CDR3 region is CASSSGTGTYAFF. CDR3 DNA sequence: TGTGCCAGCAGCTCCGGGACAGGGACTTACGCTTTCTTT.